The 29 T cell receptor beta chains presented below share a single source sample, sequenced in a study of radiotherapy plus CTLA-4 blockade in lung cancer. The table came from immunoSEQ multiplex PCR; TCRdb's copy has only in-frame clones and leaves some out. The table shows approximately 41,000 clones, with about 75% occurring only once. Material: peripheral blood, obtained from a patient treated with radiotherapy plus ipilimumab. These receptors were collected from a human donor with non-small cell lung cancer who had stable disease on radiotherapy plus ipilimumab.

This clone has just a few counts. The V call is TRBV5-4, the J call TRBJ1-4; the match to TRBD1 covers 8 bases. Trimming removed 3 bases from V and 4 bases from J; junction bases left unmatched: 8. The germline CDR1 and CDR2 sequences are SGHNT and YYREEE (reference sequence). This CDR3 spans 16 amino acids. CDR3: CASSSTRDRSNEKLFF. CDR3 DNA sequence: TGTGCCAGCAGCTCAACCCGGGACAGGAGTAATGAAAAACTGTTTTTT.

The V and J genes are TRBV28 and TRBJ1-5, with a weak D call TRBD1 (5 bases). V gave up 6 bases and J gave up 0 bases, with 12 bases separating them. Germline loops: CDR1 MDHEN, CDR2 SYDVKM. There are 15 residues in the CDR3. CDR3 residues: CASRDSLYSNQPQHF. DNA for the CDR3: TGTGCCAGCAGAGACAGCCTTTATAGCAATCAGCCCCAGCATTTT.

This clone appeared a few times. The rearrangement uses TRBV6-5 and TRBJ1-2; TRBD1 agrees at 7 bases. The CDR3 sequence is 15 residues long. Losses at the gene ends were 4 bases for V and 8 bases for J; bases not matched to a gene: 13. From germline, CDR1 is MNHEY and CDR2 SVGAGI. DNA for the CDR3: TGTGCCAGCAGTTTCCAAAGGGACAGTGTGAGAGGCTACACCTTC. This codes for CASSFQRDSVRGYTF.

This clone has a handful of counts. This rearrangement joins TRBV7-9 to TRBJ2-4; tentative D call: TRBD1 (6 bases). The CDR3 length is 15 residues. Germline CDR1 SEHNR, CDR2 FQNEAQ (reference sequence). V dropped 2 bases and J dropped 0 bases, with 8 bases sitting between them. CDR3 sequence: CASSLMGAAKNIQYF. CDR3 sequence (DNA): TGTGCCAGCAGCTTAATGGGGGCAGCCAAAAACATTCAGTACTTC.

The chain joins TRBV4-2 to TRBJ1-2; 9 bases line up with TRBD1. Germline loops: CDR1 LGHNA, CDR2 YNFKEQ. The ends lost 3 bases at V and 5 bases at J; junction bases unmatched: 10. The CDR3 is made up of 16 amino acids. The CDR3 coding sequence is TGTGCCAGCAGCCAGGGTGGGACAGGGAGTAATTATGGCTACACCTTC. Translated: CASSQGGTGSNYGYTF.

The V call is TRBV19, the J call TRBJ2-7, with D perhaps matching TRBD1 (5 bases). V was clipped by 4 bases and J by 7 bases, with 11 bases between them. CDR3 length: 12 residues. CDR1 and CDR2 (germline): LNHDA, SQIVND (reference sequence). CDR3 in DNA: TGTGCCAGTAGTACCACAAGGGGAGAGCAGTACTTC. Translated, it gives CASSTTRGEQYF.

The CDR3 sequence: CASSFAGTGASLIQLTGGYTF. For the CDR3, the DNA is TGTGCCAGCAGTTTTGCCGGGACAGGGGCCTCTCTTATCCAACTAACGGGAGGCTACACCTTC. The chain couples TRBV27 to TRBJ1-2; 10 nucleotides line up with TRBD1. The V segment lost 3 bases and the J segment 8 bases; nucleotides outside the gene matches: 27. The CDR3 has 21 amino acids. Per germline, CDR1 MNHEY and CDR2 SMNVEV (reference sequence).

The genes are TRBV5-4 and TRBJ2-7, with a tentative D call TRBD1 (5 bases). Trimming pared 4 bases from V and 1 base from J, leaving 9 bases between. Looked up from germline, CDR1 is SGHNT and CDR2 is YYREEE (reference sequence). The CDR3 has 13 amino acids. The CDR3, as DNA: TGTGCCAGCAGCGGGCAGGGTTCCTACGAGCAGTACTTC. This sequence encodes CASSGQGSYEQYF.

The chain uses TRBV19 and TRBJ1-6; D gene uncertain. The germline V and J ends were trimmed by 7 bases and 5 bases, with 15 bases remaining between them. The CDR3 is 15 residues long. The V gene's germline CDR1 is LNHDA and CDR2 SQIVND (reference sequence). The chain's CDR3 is CASTRDSTHNSPLHF. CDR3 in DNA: TGTGCCAGTACGAGGGATTCGACTCATAATTCACCCCTCCACTTT.

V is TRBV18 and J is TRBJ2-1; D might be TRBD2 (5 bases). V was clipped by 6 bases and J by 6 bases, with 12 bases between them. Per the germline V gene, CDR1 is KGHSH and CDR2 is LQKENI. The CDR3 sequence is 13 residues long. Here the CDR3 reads CASSAQTTNEQFF. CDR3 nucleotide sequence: TGTGCCAGCTCCGCCCAGACTACCAATGAGCAGTTCTTC.

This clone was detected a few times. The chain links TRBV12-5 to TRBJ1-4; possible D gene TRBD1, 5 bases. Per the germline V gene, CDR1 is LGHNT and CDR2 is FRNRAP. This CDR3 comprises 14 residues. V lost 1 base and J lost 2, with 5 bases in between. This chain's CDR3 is CASGLGQTNEKLFF. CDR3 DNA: TGTGCTAGTGGTTTGGGACAGACTAATGAAAAACTGTTTTTT.

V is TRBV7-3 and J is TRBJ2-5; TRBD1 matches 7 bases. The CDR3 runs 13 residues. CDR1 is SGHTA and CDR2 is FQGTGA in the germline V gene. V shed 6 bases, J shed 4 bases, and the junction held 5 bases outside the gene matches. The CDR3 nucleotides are TGTGCCAGCAGAGAAGGGGGCCGAGAGACCCAGTACTTC. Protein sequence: CASREGGRETQYF.

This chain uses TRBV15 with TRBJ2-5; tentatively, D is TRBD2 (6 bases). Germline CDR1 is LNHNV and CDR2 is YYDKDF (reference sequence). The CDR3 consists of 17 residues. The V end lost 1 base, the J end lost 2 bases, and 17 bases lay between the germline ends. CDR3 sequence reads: CATSRATSGTGQETQYF. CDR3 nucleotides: TGTGCCACCAGCAGAGCTACTTCCGGGACTGGGCAAGAGACCCAGTACTTC.

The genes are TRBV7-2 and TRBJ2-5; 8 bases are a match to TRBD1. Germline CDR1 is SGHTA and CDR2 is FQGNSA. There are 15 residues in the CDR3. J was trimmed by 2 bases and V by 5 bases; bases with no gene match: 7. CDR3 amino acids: CASSLYRGSQETQYF. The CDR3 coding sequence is TGTGCCAGCAGCCTATACAGGGGGAGTCAAGAGACCCAGTACTTC.

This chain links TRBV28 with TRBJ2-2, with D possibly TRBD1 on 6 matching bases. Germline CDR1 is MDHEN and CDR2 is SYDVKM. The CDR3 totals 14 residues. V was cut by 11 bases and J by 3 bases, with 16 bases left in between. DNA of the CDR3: TGTGCCTCCCAGGGGCAGGGAGACACCGGGGAGCTGTTTTTT. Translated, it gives CASQGQGDTGELFF.

CDR3 nucleotides: TGTGCCAGCAGCTTGTTTAGGGGCGTCGTCACAGATACGCAGTATTTT. Protein product: CASSLFRGVVTDTQYF. The chain recombines TRBV5-4 with TRBJ2-3; D may be TRBD1 (5 bases). Trimming pared 1 base from V and 2 bases from J, leaving 14 bases between. The CDR3 covers 16 residues. Germline-derived CDR1 and CDR2 are SGHNT and YYREEE (reference sequence).

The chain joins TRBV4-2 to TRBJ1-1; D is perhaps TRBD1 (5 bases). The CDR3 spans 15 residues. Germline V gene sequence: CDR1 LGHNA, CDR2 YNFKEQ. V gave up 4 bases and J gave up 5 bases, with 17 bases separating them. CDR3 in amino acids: CASSPAVSEGTEAFF. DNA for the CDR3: TGTGCCAGCAGCCCCGCGGTCTCGGAGGGGACTGAAGCTTTCTTT.

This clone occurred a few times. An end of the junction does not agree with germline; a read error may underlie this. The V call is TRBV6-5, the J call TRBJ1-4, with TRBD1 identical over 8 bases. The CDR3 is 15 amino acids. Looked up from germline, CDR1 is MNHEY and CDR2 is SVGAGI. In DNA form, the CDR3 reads TGTGCCAGCAGTGACTCTTGGACAGGGATTCGAAAACTGTTTTTT. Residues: CASSDSWTGIRKLFF.

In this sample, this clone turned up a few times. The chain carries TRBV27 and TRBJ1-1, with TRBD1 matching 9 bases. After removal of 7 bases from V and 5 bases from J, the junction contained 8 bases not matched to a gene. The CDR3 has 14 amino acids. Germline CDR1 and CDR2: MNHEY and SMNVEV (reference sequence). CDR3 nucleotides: TGTGCCAGCACCTCTTGGGACAGGGTAACTGAAGCTTTCTTT. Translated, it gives CASTSWDRVTEAFF.

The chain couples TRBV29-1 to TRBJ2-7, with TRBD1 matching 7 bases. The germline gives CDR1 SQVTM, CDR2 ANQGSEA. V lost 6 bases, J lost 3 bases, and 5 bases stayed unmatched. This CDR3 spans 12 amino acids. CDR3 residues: CSVGDSLYEQYF. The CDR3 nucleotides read TGCAGCGTGGGGGACAGTCTCTACGAGCAGTACTTC.

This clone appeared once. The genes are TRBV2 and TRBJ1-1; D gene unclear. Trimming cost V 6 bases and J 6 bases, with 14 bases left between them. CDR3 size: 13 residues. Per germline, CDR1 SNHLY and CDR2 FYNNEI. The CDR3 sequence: CASRPFREAEAFF. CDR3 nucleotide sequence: TGTGCCAGCAGACCGTTCCGCGAGGCTGAAGCTTTCTTT.

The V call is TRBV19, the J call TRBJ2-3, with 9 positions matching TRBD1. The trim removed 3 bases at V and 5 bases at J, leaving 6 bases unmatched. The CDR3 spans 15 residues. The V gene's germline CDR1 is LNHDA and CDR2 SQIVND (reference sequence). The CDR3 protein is CASSILGQGQDTQYF. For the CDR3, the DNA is TGTGCCAGTAGTATCCTGGGACAGGGTCAAGATACGCAGTATTTT.

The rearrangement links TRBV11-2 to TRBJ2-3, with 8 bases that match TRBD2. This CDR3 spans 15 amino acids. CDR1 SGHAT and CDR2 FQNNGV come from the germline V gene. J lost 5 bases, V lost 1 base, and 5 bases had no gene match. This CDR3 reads CASSLVSGVRDTQYF. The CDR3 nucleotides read TGTGCCAGCAGCTTAGTTAGCGGGGTACGAGATACGCAGTATTTT.

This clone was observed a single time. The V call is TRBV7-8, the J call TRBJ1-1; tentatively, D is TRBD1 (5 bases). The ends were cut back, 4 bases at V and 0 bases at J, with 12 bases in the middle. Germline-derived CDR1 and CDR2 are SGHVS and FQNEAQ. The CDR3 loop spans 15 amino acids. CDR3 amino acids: CASSSREGLNTEAFF. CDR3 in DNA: TGTGCCAGCAGCTCCCGGGAGGGACTGAACACTGAAGCTTTCTTT.

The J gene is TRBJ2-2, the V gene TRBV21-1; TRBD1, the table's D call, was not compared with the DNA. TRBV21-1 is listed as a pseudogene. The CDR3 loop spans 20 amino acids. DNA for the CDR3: TGTGCCAGCAGCAAACCGGGCGTAGGGGGGACAGGAACGAACACCGGGGAGCTGTTTTTT. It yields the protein CASSKPGVGGTGTNTGELFF.

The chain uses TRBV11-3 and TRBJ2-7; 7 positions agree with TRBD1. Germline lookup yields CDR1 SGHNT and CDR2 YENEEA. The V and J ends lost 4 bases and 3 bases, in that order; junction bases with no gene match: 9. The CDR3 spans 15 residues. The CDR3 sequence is CASSSGQIQNYEQYF. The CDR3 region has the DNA TGTGCCAGCAGCTCGGGACAGATCCAGAACTACGAGCAGTACTTC.

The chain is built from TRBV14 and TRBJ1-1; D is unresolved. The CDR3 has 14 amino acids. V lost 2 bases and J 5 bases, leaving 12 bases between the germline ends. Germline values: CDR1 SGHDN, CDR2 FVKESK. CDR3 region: CASSQLRFSTEAFF. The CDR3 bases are TGTGCCAGCAGCCAATTGAGGTTCTCGACTGAAGCTTTCTTT.

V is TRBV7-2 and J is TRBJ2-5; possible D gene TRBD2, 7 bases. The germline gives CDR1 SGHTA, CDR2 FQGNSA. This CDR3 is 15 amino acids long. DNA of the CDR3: TGTGCGTGCTCTGGAGGGGGGGCTCACCAAGAGACCCAGTACTTC. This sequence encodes CACSGGGAHQETQYF.

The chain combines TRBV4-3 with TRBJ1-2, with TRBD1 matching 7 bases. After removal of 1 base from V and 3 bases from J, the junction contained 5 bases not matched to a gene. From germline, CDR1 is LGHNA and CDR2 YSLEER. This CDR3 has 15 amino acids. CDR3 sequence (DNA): TGCGCCAGCAGCCAAGCGACAGGGAATTACTATGGCTACACCTTC. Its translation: CASSQATGNYYGYTF.